The clone carrying this T cell receptor (beta chain) was observed a single time. Its specificity is unknown. Trimming took off 5 bases at V and 6 bases at J, with 17 bases between the two ends. Germline V gene data show CDR1 as MNHNY and CDR2 as SVGAGI (reference sequence). This CDR3 has 14 amino acids. Expressed TCRB transcripts were sequenced, since all the RNA that had been isolated was reverse transcribed. Libraries were prepared by immunoSEQ multiplex PCR; TCRdb keeps only in-frame clonotypes and omits some of them. The sample consists of about 150,000 clones, under 11% of them appearing once. The sample belongs to a study of beta chain features in type 1 diabetes. Whole-study results and caveats: Here, the possible influence of HLA type (on TCRB rearrangement) remained unresolved. In every one of the four CD4+ subsets, TCRB CDR3s were moderately but significantly shorter in Type 1 diabetes patients. Within the patient group, naive, central memory and Treg TCRB repertoires appeared more similar to each other than within healthy donors. Using cDNA template may skew counts toward highly expressing activated cells.

Sample: naive CD4+ T cells from blood. The sequence came from a man aged 18 to 29 in good health. The V gene is TRBV6-6, the J gene TRBJ2-7; the D gene is possibly TRBD2 (7 bases). The CDR3 here is CASSPSRGASEQYF. The CDR3 DNA reads as TGTGCCAGCAGTCCCAGCCGGGGGGCCAGCGAGCAGTACTTC.